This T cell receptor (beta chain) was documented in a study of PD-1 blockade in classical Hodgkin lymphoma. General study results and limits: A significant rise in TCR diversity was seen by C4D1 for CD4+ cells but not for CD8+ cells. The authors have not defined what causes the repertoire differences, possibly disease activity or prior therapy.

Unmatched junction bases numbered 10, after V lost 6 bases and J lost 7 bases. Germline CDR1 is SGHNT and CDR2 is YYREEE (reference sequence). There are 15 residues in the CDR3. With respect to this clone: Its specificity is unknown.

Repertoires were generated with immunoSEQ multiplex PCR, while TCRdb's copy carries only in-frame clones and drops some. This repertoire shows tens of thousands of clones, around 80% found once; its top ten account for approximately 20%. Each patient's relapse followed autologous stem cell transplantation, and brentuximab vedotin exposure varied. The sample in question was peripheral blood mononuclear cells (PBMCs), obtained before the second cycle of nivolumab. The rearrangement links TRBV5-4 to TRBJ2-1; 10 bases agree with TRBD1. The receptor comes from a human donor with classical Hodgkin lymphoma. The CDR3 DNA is TGTGCCAGCAAGAAGGACAGGGGGATCGGGAATGAGCAGTTCTTC. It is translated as CASKKDRGIGNEQFF.